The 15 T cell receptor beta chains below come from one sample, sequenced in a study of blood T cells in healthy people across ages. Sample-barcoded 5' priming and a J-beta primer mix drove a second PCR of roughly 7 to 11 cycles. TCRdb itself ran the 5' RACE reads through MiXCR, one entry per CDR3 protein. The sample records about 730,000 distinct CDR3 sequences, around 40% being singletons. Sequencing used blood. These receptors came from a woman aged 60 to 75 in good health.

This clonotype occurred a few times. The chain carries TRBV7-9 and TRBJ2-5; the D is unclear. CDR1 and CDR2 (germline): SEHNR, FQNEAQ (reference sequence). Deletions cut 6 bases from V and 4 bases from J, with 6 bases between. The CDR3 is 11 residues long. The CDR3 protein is CASRPRETQYF. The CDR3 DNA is TGTGCCAGCAGGCCGAGAGAGACCCAGTACTTC.

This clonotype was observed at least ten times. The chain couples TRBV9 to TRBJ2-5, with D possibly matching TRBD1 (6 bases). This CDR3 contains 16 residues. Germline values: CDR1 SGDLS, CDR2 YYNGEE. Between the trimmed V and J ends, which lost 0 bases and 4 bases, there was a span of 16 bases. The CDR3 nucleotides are TGTGCCAGCAGCGTAGCCGCCGGAGTGACAGGAGAGACCCAGTACTTC. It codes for CASSVAAGVTGETQYF.

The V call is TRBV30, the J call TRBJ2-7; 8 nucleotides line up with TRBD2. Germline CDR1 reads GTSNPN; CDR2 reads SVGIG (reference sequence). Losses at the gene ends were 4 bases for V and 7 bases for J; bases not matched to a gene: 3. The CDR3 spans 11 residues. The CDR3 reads CAWTRLAEQYF. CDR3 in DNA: TGTGCCTGGACGAGACTAGCGGAGCAGTACTTC.

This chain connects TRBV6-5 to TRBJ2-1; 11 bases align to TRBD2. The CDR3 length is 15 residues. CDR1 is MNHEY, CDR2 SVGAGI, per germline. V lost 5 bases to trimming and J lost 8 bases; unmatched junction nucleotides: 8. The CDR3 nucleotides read TGTGCCAGCAGTGTTACTAGCGGGAGTACCTATGAGCAGTTCTTC. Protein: CASSVTSGSTYEQFF.

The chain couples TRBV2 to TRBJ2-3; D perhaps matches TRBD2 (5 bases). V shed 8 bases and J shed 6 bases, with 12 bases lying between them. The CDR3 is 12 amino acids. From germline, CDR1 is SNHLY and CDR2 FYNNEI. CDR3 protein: CASPPVADTQYF. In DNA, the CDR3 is TGTGCCAGCCCTCCAGTAGCGGATACGCAGTATTTT.

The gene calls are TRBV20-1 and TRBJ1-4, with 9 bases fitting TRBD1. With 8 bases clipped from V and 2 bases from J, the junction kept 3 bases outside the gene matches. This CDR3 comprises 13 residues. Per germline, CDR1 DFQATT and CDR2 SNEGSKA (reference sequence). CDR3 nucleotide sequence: TGCAGTACAGGACAGGGGACTAATGAAAAACTGTTTTTT. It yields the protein CSTGQGTNEKLFF.

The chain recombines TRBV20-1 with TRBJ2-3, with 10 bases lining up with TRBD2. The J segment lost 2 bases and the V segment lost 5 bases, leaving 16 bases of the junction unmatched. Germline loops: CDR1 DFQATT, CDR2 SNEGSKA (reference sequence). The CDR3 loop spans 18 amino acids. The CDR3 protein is CSAGISGGAPDSTDTQYF. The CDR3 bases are TGCAGTGCTGGAATAAGCGGGGGGGCCCCCGACTCCACAGATACGCAGTATTTT.

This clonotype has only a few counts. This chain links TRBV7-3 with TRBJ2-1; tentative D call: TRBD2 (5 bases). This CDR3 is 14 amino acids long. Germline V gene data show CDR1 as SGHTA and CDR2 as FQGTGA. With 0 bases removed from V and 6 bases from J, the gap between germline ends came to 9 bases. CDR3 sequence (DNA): TGTGCCAGCAGCTTAACGGTAGCGCCCAATGAGCAGTTCTTC. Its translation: CASSLTVAPNEQFF.

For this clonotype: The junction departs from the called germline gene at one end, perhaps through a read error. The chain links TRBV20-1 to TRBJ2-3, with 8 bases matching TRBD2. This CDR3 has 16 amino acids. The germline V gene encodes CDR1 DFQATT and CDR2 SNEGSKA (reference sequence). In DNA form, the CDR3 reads TGCGGTGCTAGTCGGGGGGGCCCCGAAGGCACAGATACGCAGTATTTT. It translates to CGASRGGPEGTDTQYF.

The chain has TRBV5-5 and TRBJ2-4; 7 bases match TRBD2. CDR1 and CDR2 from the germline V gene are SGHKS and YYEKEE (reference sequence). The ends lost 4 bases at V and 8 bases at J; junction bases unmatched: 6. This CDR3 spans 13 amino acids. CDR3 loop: CASSQNGGDIQYF. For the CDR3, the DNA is TGTGCCAGCAGCCAGAATGGGGGGGACATTCAGTACTTC. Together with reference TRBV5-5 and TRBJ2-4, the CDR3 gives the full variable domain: DAGVTQSPTHLIKTRGQQVTLRCSPISGHKSVSWYQQVLGQGPQFIFQYYEKEERGRGNFPDRFSARQFPNYSSELNVNALLLGDSALYLCASSQNGGDIQYFGAGTRLSVL.

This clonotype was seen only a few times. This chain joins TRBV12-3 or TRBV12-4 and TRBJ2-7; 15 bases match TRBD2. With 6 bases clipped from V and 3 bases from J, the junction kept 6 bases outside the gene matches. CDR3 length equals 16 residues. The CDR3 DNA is TGTGCCAGCAGGGGACTAGCGGGAGGTCGGGGCTACGAGCAGTACTTC. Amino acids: CASRGLAGGRGYEQYF.

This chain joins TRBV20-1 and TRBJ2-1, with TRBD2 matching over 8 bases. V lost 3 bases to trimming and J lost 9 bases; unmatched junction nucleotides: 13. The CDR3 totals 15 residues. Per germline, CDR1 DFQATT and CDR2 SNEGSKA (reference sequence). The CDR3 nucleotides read TGCAGTGCTAGTGCCGGGACTAGAAATAGGCGTGAGCAGTTCTTC. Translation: CSASAGTRNRREQFF.

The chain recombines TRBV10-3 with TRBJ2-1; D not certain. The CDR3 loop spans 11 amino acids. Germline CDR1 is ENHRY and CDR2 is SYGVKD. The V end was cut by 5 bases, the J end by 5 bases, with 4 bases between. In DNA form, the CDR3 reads TGTGCCATCAGTAGGGACAATGAGCAGTTCTTC. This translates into CAISRDNEQFF.

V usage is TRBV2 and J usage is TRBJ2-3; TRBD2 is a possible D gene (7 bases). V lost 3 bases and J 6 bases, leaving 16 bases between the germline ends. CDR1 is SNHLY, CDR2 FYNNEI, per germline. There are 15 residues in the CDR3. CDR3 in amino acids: CASSEAGAAGDTQYF. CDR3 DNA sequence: TGTGCCAGCAGTGAGGCGGGGGCCGCTGGGGATACGCAGTATTTT.

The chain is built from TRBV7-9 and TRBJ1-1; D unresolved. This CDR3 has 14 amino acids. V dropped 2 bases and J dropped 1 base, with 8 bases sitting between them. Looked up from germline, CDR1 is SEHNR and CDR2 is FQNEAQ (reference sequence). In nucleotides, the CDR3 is TGTGCCAGCAGCTTAAAACCGGGGAACACTGAAGCTTTCTTT. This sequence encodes CASSLKPGNTEAFF.